One sample yielded the 7 T cell receptor beta chains listed below, sequenced in a study of CD4 T cells in relation to SARS-CoV-2 and coronaviruses. The unexposed donors gave CD4+ T cells in about 2010-2019, prior to COVID-19. Clones were sequenced by immunoSEQ multiplex PCR, and TCRdb holds only the in-frame ones, with some missing. The data contain about 55,000 clones, 86% of them singletons. The sequencing input was memory CD4+ T cells from PBMCs. These receptors were taken from a human donor in good health.

The chain couples TRBV28 to TRBJ1-1; D is possibly TRBD1 (6 bases). The CDR3 is made up of 15 amino acids. Trimming pared 2 bases from V and 4 bases from J, leaving 14 bases between. The germline V gene has CDR1 MDHEN and CDR2 SYDVKM. CDR3 sequence: CASSLRQQGPTEAFF. CDR3 nucleotide sequence: TGTGCCAGCAGTTTACGTCAACAGGGACCCACTGAAGCTTTCTTT.

The chain combines TRBV6-1 with TRBJ2-1; 8 bases line up with TRBD1. The CDR3 totals 17 residues. With V trimmed by 1 base and J by 0 bases, 5 bases remained unmatched. CDR1 and CDR2 (germline): MNHNS, SASEGT. Written as DNA, the CDR3 is TGTGCCAGCAGTGAAGAGGGACAGGCCGTCTCCTACAATGAGCAGTTCTTC. Protein product: CASSEEGQAVSYNEQFF.

The chain couples TRBV4-2 to TRBJ2-7, with 13 bases matching TRBD2. The CDR3 is made up of 15 amino acids. V trimming: 4 bases; J trimming: 2 bases; junction bases outside the gene matches: 2. The germline CDR1 and CDR2 sequences are LGHNA and YNFKEQ. The DNA of the CDR3 is TGTGCCAGCAGCCGCGGGACTAGCGGGACCTACGAGCAGTACTTC. It codes for CASSRGTSGTYEQYF.

This chain joins TRBV2 and TRBJ1-2; D is unclear. Germline V gene sequence: CDR1 SNHLY, CDR2 FYNNEI. V dropped 2 bases and J dropped 7 bases, with 8 bases sitting between them. The CDR3 is made up of 12 amino acids. Here the CDR3 DNA reads TGTGCCAGCAGTGAATCTCGGAGTGGCTACACCTTC. Its translation: CASSESRSGYTF.

J is TRBJ2-7 and V is TRBV6-5; TRBD1 matches 7 bases. Germline-derived CDR1 and CDR2 are MNHEY and SVGAGI. Trimming cost V 7 bases and J 4 bases; bases outside gene matches: 13. This CDR3 spans 15 amino acids. This chain's CDR3 is CASISGRGGEYEQYF. CDR3 DNA: TGTGCCAGCATAAGTGGGCGAGGGGGCGAATACGAGCAGTACTTC.

The chain recombines TRBV7-3 with TRBJ2-1, with 9 bases lining up with TRBD2. Germline V gives CDR1 SGHTA, CDR2 FQGTGA. The CDR3 spans 19 residues. The ends lost 1 base at V and 9 bases at J; junction bases unmatched: 19. Here the CDR3 reads CASSLRGGGGVAGVGEQFF. CDR3 sequence (DNA): TGTGCCAGCAGCTTAAGGGGCGGCGGGGGAGTAGCGGGAGTGGGTGAGCAGTTCTTC.

V is TRBV3-1 (or the pseudogene TRBV3-2) and J is TRBJ2-5; possible D gene TRBD1, 5 bases. V dropped 8 bases and J dropped 1 base, with 14 bases sitting between them. This CDR3 is 14 amino acids long. Per germline, CDR1 LGHDT and CDR2 YNNKEL (reference sequence). CDR3 DNA sequence: TGTGCCAGCCTGGGGCTATCCGGCCAAGAGACCCAGTACTTC. It encodes CASLGLSGQETQYF.